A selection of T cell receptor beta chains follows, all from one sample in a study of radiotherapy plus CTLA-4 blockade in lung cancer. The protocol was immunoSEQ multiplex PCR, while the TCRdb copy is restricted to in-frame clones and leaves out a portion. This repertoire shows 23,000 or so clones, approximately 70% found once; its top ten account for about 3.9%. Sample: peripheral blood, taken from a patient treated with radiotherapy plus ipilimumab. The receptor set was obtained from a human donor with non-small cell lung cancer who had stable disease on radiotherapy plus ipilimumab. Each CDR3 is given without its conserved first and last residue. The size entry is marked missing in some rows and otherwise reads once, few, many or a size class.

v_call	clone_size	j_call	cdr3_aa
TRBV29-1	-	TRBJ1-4	SVGDRVNEKLF
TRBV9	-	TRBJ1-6	ASSVVAGQNSPLH
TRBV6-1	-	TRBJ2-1	ASSEGKRALFNEQF
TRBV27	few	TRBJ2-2	ASSLSRVTGELF
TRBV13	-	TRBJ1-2	ASSLGASFYGYT
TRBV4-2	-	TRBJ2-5	ASSPMGVAETQY
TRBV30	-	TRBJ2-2	AWSRSEGGYTGELF
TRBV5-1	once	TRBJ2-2	ASSLALSGGELF
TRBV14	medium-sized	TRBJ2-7	ASSQEWGAAEQY
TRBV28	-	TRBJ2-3	ASSRTSGSVTDTQY
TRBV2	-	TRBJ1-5	ASRETGFQPQH
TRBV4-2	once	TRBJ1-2	ASSPSGTGPLGYT
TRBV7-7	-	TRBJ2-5	ASSSSGETQY
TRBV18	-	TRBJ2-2	ASSPPPMTRSNTGELF
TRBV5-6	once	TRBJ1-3	ASSLGWGQLSGNTIY
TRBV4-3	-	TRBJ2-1	ASSQRVAAGGGDEQF
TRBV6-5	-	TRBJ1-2	ASRRQGYGYT